This is a list of T cell receptor beta chains from one sample in a study of OX40 agonist ivuxolimab in advanced cancers. Using immunoSEQ multiplex PCR, the repertoire was profiled, and TCRdb retains in-frame clones only, with some absent. This table holds around 89,000 clones, about nine tenths found once. This sample comprised CD4+ or CD8+ T cells sorted from blood, obtained in a trial of the OX40 agonist ivuxolimab. The receptors come from an adult with an advanced solid tumor such as melanoma, head and neck, liver or kidney cancer. CDR3s include the opening cysteine and the closing phenylalanine or tryptophan. A D gene is named only where the DNA matches it firmly. Clone size is stated in some rows and not others, as once, few, many or a class when expanded.

d_gene	abundance	j_gene	v_gene	CDR3nt	CDR3aa
TRBD1	.	TRBJ2-7	TRBV5-1	TGCGCCAGCAGTCTTGGACAGGGGGAGATCTACGAGCAGTACTTC	CASSLGQGEIYEQYF
TRBD1	.	TRBJ2-3	TRBV5-1	TGCGCCAGCAGCATGGAGCAGGGGGCTGCGGGTGGCACAGATACGCAGTATTTT	CASSMEQGAAGGTDTQYF
TRBD1	once	TRBJ1-2	TRBV30	TGTGCCTGGGGGGACAGGGCGCACTACACCTTC	CAWGDRAHYTF
TRBD1	.	TRBJ2-2	TRBV11-3	TGTGCCAGCAGCTTATTCTACGGTGGGACAGGGGGCTCCGGGGAGCTGTTTTTT	CASSLFYGGTGGSGELFF
TRBD2	.	TRBJ2-1	TRBV5-1	TGCGCCAGCAGCGTAGCGGGAGGGAGCTACAATGAGCAGTTCTTC	CASSVAGGSYNEQFF
.	.	TRBJ2-2	TRBV6-4	TGTGCCAGCAGAGCGCAGACTAGCGGGGAGCTGTTTTTT	CASRAQTSGELFF
.	.	TRBJ2-3	TRBV7-2	TGTGCCAGCAGCTTAGTGTCCGGGACAATGAAGGATACGCAGTATTTT	CASSLVSGTMKDTQYF
TRBD2	few	TRBJ2-3	TRBV7-2	TGTGCCAGCAGCTTAACCCCGACTAGCGGGGGGGCCGGAGATACGCAGTATTTT	CASSLTPTSGGAGDTQYF
.	.	TRBJ2-3	TRBV5-6	TGTGCCAGCACCATGACTAGAAACACAGATACGCAGTATTTT	CASTMTRNTDTQYF
.	.	TRBJ2-1	TRBV5-1	TGCGCCAGCAGCTTGGTGGGGGCGGGGGCCAATGAGCAGTTCTTC	CASSLVGAGANEQFF
.	.	TRBJ2-7	TRBV19	TGTGCCAGTAGTATTCAGGGAGCCAACTCCTACGAGCAGTACTTC	CASSIQGANSYEQYF
TRBD2	once	TRBJ2-2	TRBV7-3	TGTGCCAGCAGCCCTGCGGGGGGACACACCGGGGAGCTGTTTTTT	CASSPAGGHTGELFF
TRBD1	once	TRBJ2-7	TRBV19	TGTGCCAGTAGGTTCACGACAGGGCCCAACGAGCAGTACTTC	CASRFTTGPNEQYF
.	.	TRBJ1-5	TRBV7-2	TGTGCCAGCAGCCCGACGACAGATCAGCCCCAGCATTTT	CASSPTTDQPQHF
.	.	TRBJ2-5	TRBV9	TGTGCCAGCAGCGTAGCTGTGGGTGGGGAGACCCAGTACTTC	CASSVAVGGETQYF
TRBD2	once	TRBJ2-5	TRBV10-2	TGCGCCAGCAGTGATGGGACTAGCGGGAGGGGGTTGTACCAAGAGACCCAGTACTTC	CASSDGTSGRGLYQETQYF
.	.	TRBJ2-1	TRBV5-1	TGCGCCAGCAGCTTGGGGCACAATGAGCAGTTCTTC	CASSLGHNEQFF
.	.	TRBJ2-3	TRBV6-1	TGTGCCAGCAGGGGTAGGGCAGATACGCAGTATTTT	CASRGRADTQYF
TRBD1	.	TRBJ2-3	TRBV6-5	TGTGCCAGCAGTTCCAGGACAGGGGGCAATACAGATACGCAGTATTTT	CASSSRTGGNTDTQYF
TRBD1	.	TRBJ1-1	TRBV7-2	TGTGCCAGCAGCTTCGCCGGGACAGGGAACACTGAAGCTTTCTTT	CASSFAGTGNTEAFF
TRBD1	.	TRBJ1-1	TRBV18	TGTGCCAGCTCAGGACAGGGATTGGGGCCTGAAGCTTTCTTT	CASSGQGLGPEAFF
.	.	TRBJ2-7	TRBV11-2	TGTGCCAGCAGCTTCAAACTAGGTGGAACCTACGAGCAGTACTTC	CASSFKLGGTYEQYF
.	.	TRBJ1-2	TRBV5-1	TGCGCCAGCAGCTTGGCTGGGGGGCCGAACTATGGCTACACCTTC	CASSLAGGPNYGYTF
TRBD2	.	TRBJ2-1	TRBV5-3	TGTGCCAGAAGCCCACCCTCAAAACTAGCGTCTCCATGCTACAATGAGCAGTTCTTC	CARSPPSKLASPCYNEQFF
.	once	TRBJ2-5	TRBV28	TGTGCCAGCAGCCAAAGGGAGACCCAGTACTTC	CASSQRETQYF
.	.	TRBJ1-1	TRBV6-6	TGTGCCAGCAGCGTCTTCCAGGGAGATGAAGCTTTCTTT	CASSVFQGDEAFF
.	.	TRBJ2-1	TRBV28	TGTGCCAGCAGCGAGCGGTACAATGAGCAGTTCTTC	CASSERYNEQFF
TRBD2	.	TRBJ2-7	TRBV5-1	TGCGCCAGCAGCTCCGTAGCGGGAGGGCCGGAAGAGCAGTACTTC	CASSSVAGGPEEQYF
TRBD1	.	TRBJ2-7	TRBV5-6	TGTGCCAGCAGCACCGGCGTAGGGACAGGTAGCTCCTACGAGCAGTACTTC	CASSTGVGTGSSYEQYF
.	.	TRBJ2-3	TRBV5-1	TGCGCCAGCAGCCTCCCCACAGATACGCAGTATTTT	CASSLPTDTQYF
.	.	TRBJ2-6	TRBV5-1	TGCGCCAGCAGCCTACCGGGACGTACATCTGCCGGGGCCAACGTCCTGACTTTC	CASSLPGRTSAGANVLTF
.	.	TRBJ2-3	TRBV9	TGTGCCAGCAGCGTATGGACAGATACTAGCACAGATACGCAGTATTTT	CASSVWTDTSTDTQYF
.	.	TRBJ1-5	TRBV5-1	TGCGCCAGCAGCTTGGGTGACAGGTGGGACCAGCCCCAGCATTTT	CASSLGDRWDQPQHF
TRBD1	.	TRBJ2-7	TRBV28	TGTGCCACCTATCAGACAGGGACCTCCTACGAGCAGTACTTC	CATYQTGTSYEQYF
.	.	TRBJ1-3	TRBV10-3	TGTGCCATCAGTGAGTCGAGCCCGTTAGAAGTAGGAAACACCATATATTTT	CAISESSPLEVGNTIYF
.	.	TRBJ1-1	TRBV18	TGTGCCAGCTCACCACAACGGATGAACACTGAAGCTTTCTTT	CASSPQRMNTEAFF
TRBD1	.	TRBJ2-5	TRBV4-3	TGCGCCAGCAGCCCTAACGCGAGGGGGCAGGGGACCCAGTACTTC	CASSPNARGQGTQYF
TRBD1	.	TRBJ1-6	TRBV4-3	TGCGCCAGCAGCCAAGAAGGGACACAGGGGGCAGTTGGGCCCCTCCACTTT	CASSQEGTQGAVGPLHF
.	.	TRBJ1-1	TRBV18	TGTGCCAGCTCCACCTTTGGTAAGAACACTGAAGCTTTCTTT	CASSTFGKNTEAFF
TRBD1	once	TRBJ2-5	TRBV6-6	TGTGCCAGCAGTCGGGACAGCCAAGAGACCCAGTACTTC	CASSRDSQETQYF
.	once	TRBJ1-2	TRBV7-2	TGTGCCAGCAGCCAAAACTATGGCTACACCTTC	CASSQNYGYTF
TRBD2	.	TRBJ2-3	TRBV30	TGTGCCTGGGGAGCGGGGATTAGCACAGATACGCAGTATTTT	CAWGAGISTDTQYF
.	.	TRBJ2-7	TRBV15	TGTGCCACCAGCACCCCCGGTGGTTGGGACTACGAGCAGTACTTC	CATSTPGGWDYEQYF
TRBD1	.	TRBJ2-7	TRBV7-3	TGTGCCAGCAGCCGGACAGGACCCTACGAGCAGTACTTC	CASSRTGPYEQYF
TRBD1	.	TRBJ1-2	TRBV6-6	TGTGCCAGCGAAACTGACAGGGGGGGCTATGGCTACACCTTC	CASETDRGGYGYTF
.	.	TRBJ2-1	TRBV20-1	TGCAGTGCCAGCTCCAATGAGCAGTTCTTC	CSASSNEQFF
TRBD1	.	TRBJ1-1	TRBV7-8	TGTGCCAGCAGCTTAGTGGGGACAGGGGGAACTGAAGCTTTCTTT	CASSLVGTGGTEAFF
.	.	TRBJ1-5	TRBV19	TGTGCCAGTACCAAGGGTAATAGCAATCAGCCCCAGCATTTT	CASTKGNSNQPQHF
.	.	TRBJ2-3	TRBV5-4	TGTGCCAGCAGCTTGGTACTGGCAGGACCCACAGATACGCAGTATTTT	CASSLVLAGPTDTQYF
.	.	TRBJ1-3	TRBV7-2	TGTGCCAGCAGCCCTACGGTCTCTGGAAACACCATATATTTT	CASSPTVSGNTIYF
.	few	TRBJ1-3	TRBV11-2	TGTGCCAACAGACAGATCTCTGGAAACACCATATATTTT	CANRQISGNTIYF
.	.	TRBJ2-2	TRBV27	TGTGCCAGCAAACCCCTAGGTACCGGGGAGCTGTTTTTT	CASKPLGTGELFF
.	.	TRBJ2-2	TRBV5-1	TGCGCCAGCAGCTTGGTGACAGACAACACCGGGGAGCTGTTTTTT	CASSLVTDNTGELFF
.	.	TRBJ2-5	TRBV7-6	TGTGCCAGCAGCCCCAGTGGGGAGACCCAGTACTTC	CASSPSGETQYF